This TCR beta chain emerged from a study of Graves' ophthalmopathy and Graves' hyperthyroidism. As for the study in general: The authors collected peripheral blood at initial diagnosis, before any treatment.

The TCR beta CDR3 regions underwent amplification from RNA transcripts. An initial RT-PCR round employing HTBI primers preceded a second-round multiplex PCR. TCRdb reprocessed the multiplex PCR reads via MiXCR and lists one record per CDR3 protein. The sample records 170,000 or so distinct CDR3 sequences, around two fifths being singletons. Certain patients were not enrolled. These were patients with other autoimmune diseases, uncontrolled infections, pregnancy or lactation. This CDR3 is built from 11 residues. Per germline, CDR1 DFQATT and CDR2 SNEGSKA (reference sequence). V lost 6 bases and J lost 0, with 5 bases in between.

The chain carries TRBV20-1 and TRBJ2-5; D remains unclear. Sequences were obtained from peripheral blood. The sequence came from a woman in her 40s with Graves' ophthalmopathy. CDR3 sequence (DNA): TGCAGTGCCCGGTACCAAGAGACCCAGTACTTC. It yields the protein CSARYQETQYF.